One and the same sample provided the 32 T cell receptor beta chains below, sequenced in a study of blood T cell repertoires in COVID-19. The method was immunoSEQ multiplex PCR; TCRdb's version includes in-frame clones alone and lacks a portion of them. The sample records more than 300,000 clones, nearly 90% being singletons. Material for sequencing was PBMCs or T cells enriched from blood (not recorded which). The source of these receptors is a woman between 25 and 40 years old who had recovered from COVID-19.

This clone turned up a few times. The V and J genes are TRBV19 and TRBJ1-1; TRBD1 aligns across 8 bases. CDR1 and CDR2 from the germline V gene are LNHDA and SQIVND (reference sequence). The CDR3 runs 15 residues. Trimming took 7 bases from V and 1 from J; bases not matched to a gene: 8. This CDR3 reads CASTRSGQGNTEAFF. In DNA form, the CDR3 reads TGTGCCAGTACCCGGAGCGGACAGGGGAACACTGAAGCTTTCTTT.

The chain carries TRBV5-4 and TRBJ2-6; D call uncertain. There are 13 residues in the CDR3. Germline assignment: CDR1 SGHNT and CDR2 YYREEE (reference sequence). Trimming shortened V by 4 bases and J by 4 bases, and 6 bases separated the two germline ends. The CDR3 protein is CASSARGANVLTF. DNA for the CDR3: TGTGCCAGCAGCGCCCGGGGGGCCAACGTCCTGACTTTC.

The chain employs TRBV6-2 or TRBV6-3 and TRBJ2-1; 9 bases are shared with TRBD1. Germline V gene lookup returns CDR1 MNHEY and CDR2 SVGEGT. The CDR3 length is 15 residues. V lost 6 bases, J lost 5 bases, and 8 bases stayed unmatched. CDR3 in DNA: TGTGCCAGCAGCCCCGGGACAGGGTGGGACAATGAGCAGTTCTTC. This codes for CASSPGTGWDNEQFF.

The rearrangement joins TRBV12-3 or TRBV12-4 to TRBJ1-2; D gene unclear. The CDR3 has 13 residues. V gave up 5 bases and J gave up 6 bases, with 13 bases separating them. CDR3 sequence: CASSPFGVHGYTF. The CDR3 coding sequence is TGTGCCAGCAGTCCCTTCGGGGTCCATGGCTACACCTTC.

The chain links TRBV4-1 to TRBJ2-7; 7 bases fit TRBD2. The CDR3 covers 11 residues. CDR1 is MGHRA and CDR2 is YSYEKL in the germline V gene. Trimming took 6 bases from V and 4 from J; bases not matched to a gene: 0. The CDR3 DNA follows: TGCGCCAGCAGGGGGGGGTACGAGCAGTACTTC. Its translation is CASRGGYEQYF.

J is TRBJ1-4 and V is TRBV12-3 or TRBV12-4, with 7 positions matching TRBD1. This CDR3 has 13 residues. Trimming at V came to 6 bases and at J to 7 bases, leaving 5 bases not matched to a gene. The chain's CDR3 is CASRGQAIEKLFF. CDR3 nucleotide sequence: TGTGCCAGCAGAGGACAGGCGATTGAAAAACTGTTTTTT.

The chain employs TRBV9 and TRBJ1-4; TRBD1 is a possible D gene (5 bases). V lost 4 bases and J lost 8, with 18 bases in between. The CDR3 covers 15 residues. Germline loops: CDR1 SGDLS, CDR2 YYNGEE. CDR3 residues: CASSPMVARGEKLFF. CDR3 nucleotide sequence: TGTGCCAGCAGCCCCATGGTGGCCCGGGGGGAAAAACTGTTTTTT.

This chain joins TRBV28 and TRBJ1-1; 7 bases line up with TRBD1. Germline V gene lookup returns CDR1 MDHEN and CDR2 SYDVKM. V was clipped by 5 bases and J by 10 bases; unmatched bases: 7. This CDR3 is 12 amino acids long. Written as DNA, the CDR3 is TGTGCCAGCAGTCAGGGGGTCCGGAGAGCTTTCTTT. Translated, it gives CASSQGVRRAFF.

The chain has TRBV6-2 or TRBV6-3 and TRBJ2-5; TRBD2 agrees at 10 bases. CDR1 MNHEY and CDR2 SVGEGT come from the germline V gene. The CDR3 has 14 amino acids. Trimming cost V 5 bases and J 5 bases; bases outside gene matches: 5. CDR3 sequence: CASSGGLAWETQYF. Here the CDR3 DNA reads TGTGCCAGCAGTGGGGGACTAGCGTGGGAGACCCAGTACTTC.

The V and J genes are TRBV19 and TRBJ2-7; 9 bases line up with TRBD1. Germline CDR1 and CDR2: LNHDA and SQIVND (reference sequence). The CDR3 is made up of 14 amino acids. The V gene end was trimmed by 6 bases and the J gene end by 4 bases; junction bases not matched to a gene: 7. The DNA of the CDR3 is TGTGCCAGTAGCTTCGGGACAGGGAAATACGAGCAGTACTTC. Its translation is CASSFGTGKYEQYF.

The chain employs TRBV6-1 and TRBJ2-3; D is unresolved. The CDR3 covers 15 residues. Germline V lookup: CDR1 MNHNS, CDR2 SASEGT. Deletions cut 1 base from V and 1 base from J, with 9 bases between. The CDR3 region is CASSEGPTGTDTQYF. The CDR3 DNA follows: TGTGCCAGCAGTGAAGGGCCCACCGGCACAGATACGCAGTATTTT.

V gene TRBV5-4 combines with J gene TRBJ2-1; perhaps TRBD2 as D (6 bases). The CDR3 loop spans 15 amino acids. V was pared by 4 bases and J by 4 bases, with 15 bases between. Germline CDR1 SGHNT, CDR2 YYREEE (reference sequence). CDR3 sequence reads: CASSQGRDGYNEQFF. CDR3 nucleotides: TGTGCCAGCAGCCAAGGGCGGGACGGGTACAATGAGCAGTTCTTC.

CDR3 nucleotides: TGTGCCAGCAGTCGACAGTTGGATCAGCCCCAGCATTTT. This sequence encodes CASSRQLDQPQHF. The chain combines TRBV2 with TRBJ1-5; tentative D call: TRBD1 (5 bases). Trimming cost V 5 bases and J 5 bases, with 10 bases left between them. Per germline, CDR1 SNHLY and CDR2 FYNNEI. The length of the CDR3 is 13 residues. The whole variable domain, remainder taken from reference TRBV2 and TRBJ1-5, is EPEVTQTPSHQVTQMGQEVILRCVPISNHLYFYWYRQILGQKVEFLVSFYNNEISEKSEIFDDQFSVERPDGSNFTLKIRSTKLEDSAMYFCASSRQLDQPQHFGDGTRLSIL.

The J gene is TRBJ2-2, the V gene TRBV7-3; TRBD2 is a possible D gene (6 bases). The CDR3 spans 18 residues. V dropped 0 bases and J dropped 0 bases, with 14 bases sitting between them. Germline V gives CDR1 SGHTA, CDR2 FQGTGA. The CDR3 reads CASSLTGNWGANTGELFF. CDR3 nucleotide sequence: TGTGCCAGCAGCTTAACGGGAAACTGGGGGGCGAACACCGGGGAGCTGTTTTTT. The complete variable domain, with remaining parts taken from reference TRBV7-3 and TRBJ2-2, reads GAGVSQTPSNKVTEKGKYVELRCDPISGHTALYWYRQSLGQGPEFLIYFQGTGAADDSGLPNDRFFAVRPEGSVSTLKIQRTERGDSAVYLCASSLTGNWGANTGELFFGEGSRLTVL.

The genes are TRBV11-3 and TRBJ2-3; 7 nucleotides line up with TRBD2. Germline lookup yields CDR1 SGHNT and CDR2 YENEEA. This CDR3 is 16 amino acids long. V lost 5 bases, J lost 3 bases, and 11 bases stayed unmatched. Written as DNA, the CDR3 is TGTGCCAGCAGCGCTCGCCGGGGGGTCGATACAGATACGCAGTATTTT. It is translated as CASSARRGVDTDTQYF. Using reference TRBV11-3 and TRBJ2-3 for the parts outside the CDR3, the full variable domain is EAGVVQSPRYKIIEKKQPVAFWCNPISGHNTLYWYLQNLGQGPELLIRYENEEAVDDSQLPKDRFSAERLKGVDSTLKIQPAELGDSAVYLCASSARRGVDTDTQYFGPGTRLTVL.

CDR3 in DNA: TGTGCCTGGAGTTCCCCCCGGGGGACTGGGGCTCGAGAGACCCAGTACTTC. As protein: CAWSSPRGTGARETQYF. The gene calls are TRBV30 and TRBJ2-5, with D perhaps TRBD2 (6 bases). Trimming cost V 2 bases and J 4 bases, with 23 bases left between them. This CDR3 contains 17 residues. The germline gives CDR1 GTSNPN, CDR2 SVGIG (reference sequence).

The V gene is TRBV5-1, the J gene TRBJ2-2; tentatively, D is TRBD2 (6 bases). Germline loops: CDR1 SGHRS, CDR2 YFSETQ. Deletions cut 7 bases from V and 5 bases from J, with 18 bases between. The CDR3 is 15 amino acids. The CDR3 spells CASGGTGVGTGELFF. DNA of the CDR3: TGCGCCAGCGGCGGGACGGGAGTTGGGACCGGGGAGCTGTTTTTT.

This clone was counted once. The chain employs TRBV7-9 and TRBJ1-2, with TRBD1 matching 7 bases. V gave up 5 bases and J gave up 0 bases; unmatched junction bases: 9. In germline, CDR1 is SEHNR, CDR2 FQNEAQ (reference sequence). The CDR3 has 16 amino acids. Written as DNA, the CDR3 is TGTGCCAGCAGCGAGAGGACAGGTGTAGCTAACTATGGCTACACCTTC. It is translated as CASSERTGVANYGYTF. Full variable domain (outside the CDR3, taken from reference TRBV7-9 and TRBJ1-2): DTGVSQNPRHKITKRGQNVTFRCDPISEHNRLYWYRQTLGQGPEFLTYFQNEAQLEKSRLLSDRFSAERPKGSFSTLEIQRTEQGDSAMYLCASSERTGVANYGYTFGSGTRLTVV.

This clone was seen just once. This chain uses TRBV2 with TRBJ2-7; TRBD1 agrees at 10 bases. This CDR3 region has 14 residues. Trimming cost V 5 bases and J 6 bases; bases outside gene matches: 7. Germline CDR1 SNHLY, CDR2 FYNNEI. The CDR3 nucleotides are TGTGCCAGCAGTACCGGGACAGGGGCCGGCGAGCAGTACTTC. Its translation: CASSTGTGAGEQYF.

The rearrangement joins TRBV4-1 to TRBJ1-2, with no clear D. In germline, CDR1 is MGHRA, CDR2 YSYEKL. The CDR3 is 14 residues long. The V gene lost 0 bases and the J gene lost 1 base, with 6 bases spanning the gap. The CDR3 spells CASSQDAVNYGYTF. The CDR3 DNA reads TGCGCCAGCAGCCAAGACGCGGTTAACTATGGCTACACCTTC.

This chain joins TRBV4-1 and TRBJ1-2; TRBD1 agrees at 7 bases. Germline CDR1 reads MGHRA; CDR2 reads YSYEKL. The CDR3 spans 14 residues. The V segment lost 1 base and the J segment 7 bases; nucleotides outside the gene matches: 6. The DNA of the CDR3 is TGCGCCAGCAGCCAAGGGGGAACAGGGGTTGGCTACACCTTC. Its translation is CASSQGGTGVGYTF.

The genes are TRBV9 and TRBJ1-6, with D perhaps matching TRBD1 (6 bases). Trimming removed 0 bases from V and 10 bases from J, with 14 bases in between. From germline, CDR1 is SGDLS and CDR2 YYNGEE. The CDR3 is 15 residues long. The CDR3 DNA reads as TGTGCCAGCAGCGTAGAAGGACAGACCCTATCACCCCTCCACTTT. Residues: CASSVEGQTLSPLHF. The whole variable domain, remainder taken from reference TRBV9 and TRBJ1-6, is DSGVTQTPKHLITATGQRVTLRCSPRSGDLSVYWYQQSLDQGLQFLIQYYNGEERAKGNILERFSAQQFPDLHSELNLSSLELGDSALYFCASSVEGQTLSPLHFGNGTRLTVT.

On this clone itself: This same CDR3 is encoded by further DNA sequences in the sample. CDR3 amino acids: CASSSQGYEQYF. CDR3 nucleotides: TGCGCCAGCAGCTCCCAGGGCTACGAGCAGTACTTC. The chain has TRBV5-1 and TRBJ2-7, with D perhaps TRBD1 (5 bases). The CDR3 spans 12 residues. CDR1 and CDR2 from the germline V gene are SGHRS and YFSETQ. V lost 3 bases to trimming and J lost 3 bases, with 7 bases between them. Full variable domain (outside the CDR3, taken from reference TRBV5-1 and TRBJ2-7): KAGVTQTPRYLIKTRGQQVTLSCSPISGHRSVSWYQQTPGQGLQFLFEYFSETQRNKGNFPGRFSGRQFSNSRSEMNVSTLELGDSALYLCASSSQGYEQYFGPGTRLTVT.

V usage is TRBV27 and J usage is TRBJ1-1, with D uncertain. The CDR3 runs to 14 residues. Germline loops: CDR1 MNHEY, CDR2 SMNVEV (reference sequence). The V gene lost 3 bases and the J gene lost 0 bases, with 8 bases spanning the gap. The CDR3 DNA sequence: TGTGCCAGCAGTTTGGGCAGAATGAACACTGAAGCTTTCTTT. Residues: CASSLGRMNTEAFF.

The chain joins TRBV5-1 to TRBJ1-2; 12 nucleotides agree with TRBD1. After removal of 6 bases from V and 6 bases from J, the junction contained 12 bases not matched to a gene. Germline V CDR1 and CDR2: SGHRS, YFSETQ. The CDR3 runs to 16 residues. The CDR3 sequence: CASITFPGQGANGYTF. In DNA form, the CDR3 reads TGCGCCAGCATCACCTTTCCGGGACAGGGGGCAAATGGCTACACCTTC.

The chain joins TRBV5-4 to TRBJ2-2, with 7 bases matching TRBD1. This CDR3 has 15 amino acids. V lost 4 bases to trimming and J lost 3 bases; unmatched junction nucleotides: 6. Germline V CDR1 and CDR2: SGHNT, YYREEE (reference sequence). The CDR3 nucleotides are TGTGCCAGCAGCCTGGACAGGAAGGACACCGGGGAGCTGTTTTTT. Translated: CASSLDRKDTGELFF.

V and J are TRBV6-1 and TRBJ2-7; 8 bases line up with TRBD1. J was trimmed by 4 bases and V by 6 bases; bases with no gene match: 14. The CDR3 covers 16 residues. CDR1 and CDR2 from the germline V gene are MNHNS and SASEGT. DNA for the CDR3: TGTGCCAGCAGGGAAATACTCGGGACAGGCCCTTACGAGCAGTACTTC. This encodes CASREILGTGPYEQYF.

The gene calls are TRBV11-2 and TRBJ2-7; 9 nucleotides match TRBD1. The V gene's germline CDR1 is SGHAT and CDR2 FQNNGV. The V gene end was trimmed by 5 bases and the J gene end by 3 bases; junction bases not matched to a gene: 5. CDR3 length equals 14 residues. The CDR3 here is CASSTGTGRYEQYF. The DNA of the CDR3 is TGTGCCAGCAGCACCGGGACAGGGCGCTACGAGCAGTACTTC. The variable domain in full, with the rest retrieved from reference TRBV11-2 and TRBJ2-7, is EAGVAQSPRYKIIEKRQSVAFWCNPISGHATLYWYQQILGQGPKLLIQFQNNGVVDDSQLPKDRFSAERLKGVDSTLKIQPAKLEDSAVYLCASSTGTGRYEQYFGPGTRLTVT.

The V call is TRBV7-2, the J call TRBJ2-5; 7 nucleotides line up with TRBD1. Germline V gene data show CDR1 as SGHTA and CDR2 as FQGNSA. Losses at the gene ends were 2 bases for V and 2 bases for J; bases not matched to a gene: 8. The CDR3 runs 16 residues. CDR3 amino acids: CASSLSIGTEQETQYF. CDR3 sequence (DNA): TGTGCCAGCAGCTTAAGCATTGGGACAGAACAAGAGACCCAGTACTTC. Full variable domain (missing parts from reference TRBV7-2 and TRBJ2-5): GAGVSQSPSNKVTEKGKDVELRCDPISGHTALYWYRQSLGQGLEFLIYFQGNSAPDKSGLPSDRFSAERTGGSVSTLTIQRTQQEDSAVYLCASSLSIGTEQETQYFGPGTRLLVL.

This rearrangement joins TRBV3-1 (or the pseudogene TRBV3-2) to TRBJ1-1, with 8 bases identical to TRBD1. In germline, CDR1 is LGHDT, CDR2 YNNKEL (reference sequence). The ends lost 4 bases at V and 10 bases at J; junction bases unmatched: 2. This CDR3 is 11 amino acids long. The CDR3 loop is CASSLGQGAFF. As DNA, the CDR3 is TGTGCCAGCAGCCTCGGACAGGGAGCTTTCTTT.

This chain's CDR3 is CASSRRGQGARGYTF. The CDR3 DNA reads TGTGCCAGCAGCCGACGGGGGCAGGGGGCGCGTGGCTACACCTTC. The genes are TRBV11-2 and TRBJ1-2; 8 bases match TRBD1. Looked up from germline, CDR1 is SGHAT and CDR2 is FQNNGV. The CDR3 covers 15 residues. V lost 5 bases, J lost 7 bases, and 12 bases stayed unmatched.

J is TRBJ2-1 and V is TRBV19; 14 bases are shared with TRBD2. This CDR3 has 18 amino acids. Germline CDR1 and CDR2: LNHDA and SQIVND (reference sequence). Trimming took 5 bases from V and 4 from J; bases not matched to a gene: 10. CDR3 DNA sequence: TGTGCCAGTAGTCCCAGACTAGCGGGGGGGATTCTTTACAATGAGCAGTTCTTC. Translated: CASSPRLAGGILYNEQFF.